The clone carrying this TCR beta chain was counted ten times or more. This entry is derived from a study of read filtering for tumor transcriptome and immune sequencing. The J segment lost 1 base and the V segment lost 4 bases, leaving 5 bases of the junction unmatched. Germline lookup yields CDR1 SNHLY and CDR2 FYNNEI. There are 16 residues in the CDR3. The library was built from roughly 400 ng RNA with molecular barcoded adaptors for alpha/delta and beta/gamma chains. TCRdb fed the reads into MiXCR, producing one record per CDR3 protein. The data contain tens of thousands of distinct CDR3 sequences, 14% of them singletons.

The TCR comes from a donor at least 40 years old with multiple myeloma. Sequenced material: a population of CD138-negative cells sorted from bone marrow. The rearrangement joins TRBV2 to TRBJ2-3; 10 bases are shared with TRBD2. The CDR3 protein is CASSGDGTSGTDTQYF. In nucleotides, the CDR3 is TGTGCCAGCAGTGGGGATGGGACTAGCGGCACAGATACGCAGTATTTT.